A single sample gave rise to the 2 T cell receptor beta chains below, sequenced in a study of T cell changes during pregnancy in multiple sclerosis. Sequencing was performed with immunoSEQ multiplex PCR; in TCRdb, only in-frame clones are kept and a portion is missing. Of roughly 87,000 clones in the sample, around 93% were seen once. Sequenced material: peripheral blood, taken in the third trimester of pregnancy. These receptor sequences come from a female donor in good health, enrolled as a control in a pregnancy study.

The CDR3 DNA follows: TGTGCCAGCAGCGTAGGACAGACTAATGAAAAACTGTTTTTT. Residues: CASSVGQTNEKLFF. The gene calls are TRBV9 and TRBJ1-4; a possible D gene is TRBD1 (5 bases). There are 14 residues in the CDR3. The germline V gene encodes CDR1 SGDLS and CDR2 YYNGEE. Trimming pared 0 bases from V and 2 bases from J, leaving 5 bases between.

The chain uses TRBV29-1 and TRBJ2-3, with 7 bases fitting TRBD1. Unmatched junction bases numbered 15, after V lost 8 bases and J lost 1 base. CDR3 length: 16 amino acids. CDR1 and CDR2 from the germline V gene are SQVTM and ANQGSEA. CDR3 amino acids: CSLSGDRDRGTDTQYF. CDR3 nucleotides: TGCAGCCTCTCAGGGGACAGAGACAGGGGCACAGATACGCAGTATTTT.